This entry concerns a single T cell receptor beta chain. The antigen is not known. These data come from a study of T-cell memory formation after mild COVID-19. Study results and limitations: Mainly in CM and EM were contracting CD4+ clones; CD8+ were in EMRA. Some responding clones appeared in pre-infection memory, suggesting cross-reactive memory joined.

TCRdb recomputed calls from the 5' RACE reads with MiXCR, one row per CDR3 protein. Of about 470,000 distinct CDR3 sequences listed, 20% to 30% are singletons. This sequence was found in an adult woman who had mild COVID-19 (a few samples of this study predate the infection). Cell type and time point are not known. The sequenced sample consisted of PBMCs or a T cell subset sorted from them (not recorded which).

For the CDR3, the DNA is TGCAGTGTTATGGGACTACCAGGGCTGGGGTACAATGAGCAGTTCTTC. It encodes CSVMGLPGLGYNEQFF. The chain links TRBV20-1 to TRBJ2-1; 7 nucleotides match TRBD2. Germline V lookup: CDR1 DFQATT, CDR2 SNEGSKA (reference sequence). Trimming cost V 7 bases and J 4 bases; bases outside gene matches: 16. This CDR3 is 16 amino acids long.